This T cell receptor (beta chain) was retrieved from a study of cytomegalovirus exposure and HLA in healthy donors. Overall study results and limits: Later analysis placed DRB1 highest and HLA-C lowest in TCR association rates, which differed by HLA locus.

The germline V gene encodes CDR1 MDHEN and CDR2 SYDVKM. V was clipped by 3 bases and J by 1 base; unmatched bases: 0. The CDR3 spans 14 residues. Amplification used 60 Vbeta primers and 13 Jbeta primers. Some clones are missing from TCRdb's copy, which holds only in-frame ones; the method was immunoSEQ multiplex PCR. The table shows about 130,000 clones, with 10% occurring only once. A note on this clone: The target antigen is unknown.

The genes are TRBV28 and TRBJ2-7, with 10 bases identical to TRBD2. Source material: PBMCs. This receptor was taken from a woman aged 18-29 years in good health and CMV-seropositive. In DNA form, the CDR3 reads TGTGCCAGCAGTTTGACTAGCGGGTCCTACGAGCAGTACTTC. As protein: CASSLTSGSYEQYF.